The 10 T cell receptor beta chains in this list originate from one sample, sequenced in a study of Ad26.COV2.S vaccination and SARS-CoV-2 variants. Sequencing was performed with immunoSEQ multiplex PCR; in TCRdb, only in-frame clones are kept and a portion is missing. The sample comprises around 300,000 clones, roughly 90% of which are singletons, and around 5.5% rests with the top ten. Treatment defined: over 15 received Ad26.COV2.S at low or high dose, single or two shots; about 5 received placebo; per-sample allocation not given. Day 63 after the first vaccine or placebo injection was the time point for sampling. The input for sequencing was peripheral blood, taken in a trial of Ad26.COV2.S vaccine versus placebo. The receptors were sampled from a person between 18 and 65 years old who received the Ad26.COV2.S COVID-19 vaccine or a placebo.

The chain uses TRBV25-1 and TRBJ2-5, with TRBD1 matching 9 bases. This CDR3 is 17 amino acids long. Germline values: CDR1 MGHDK, CDR2 SYGVNS. Trimming cost V 4 bases and J 1 base; bases outside gene matches: 10. CDR3 sequence: CASSGPLGQGLQETQYF. The CDR3 DNA sequence: TGTGCCAGCAGTGGCCCATTGGGACAGGGCCTCCAAGAGACCCAGTACTTC.

In this sample, this clone turned up once. This sequence joins TRBV6-2 or TRBV6-3 and TRBJ2-3, with 7 bases fitting TRBD2. Germline CDR1 is MNHEY and CDR2 is SVGEGT. Trimming at V came to 1 base and at J to 6 bases, leaving 4 bases not matched to a gene. There are 14 residues in the CDR3. The CDR3 region is CASSYWRGKDTQYF. The CDR3 DNA reads as TGTGCCAGCAGTTACTGGCGGGGGAAGGATACGCAGTATTTT.

The chain is built from TRBV18 and TRBJ2-7, with 11 bases lining up with TRBD1. CDR1 is KGHSH and CDR2 is LQKENI in the germline V gene. CDR3 length: 15 residues. V lost 6 bases, J lost 7 bases, and 11 bases stayed unmatched. The CDR3: CASSNFGQGAREQYV. In nucleotides, the CDR3 is TGTGCCAGCTCCAATTTCGGACAGGGGGCCCGGGAGCAGTACGTC.

This chain uses TRBV12-3 or TRBV12-4 with TRBJ1-2; tentative D call: TRBD1 (6 bases). Trimming took 6 bases from V and 2 from J, leaving 10 bases between them. This CDR3 is built from 13 residues. This CDR3 reads CASSNRENYGYTF. The CDR3 coding sequence is TGTGCCAGCAGCAACAGGGAAAACTATGGCTACACCTTC.

The chain has TRBV20-1 and TRBJ2-1; no firm D call. This CDR3 is built from 14 residues. Trimming pared 3 bases from V and 2 bases from J, leaving 11 bases between. The germline V gene encodes CDR1 DFQATT and CDR2 SNEGSKA (reference sequence). CDR3 sequence (DNA): TGCAGTGCTAGTCGCGACGCGACCTACAATGAGCAGTTCTTC. Translated, it gives CSASRDATYNEQFF.

The chain employs TRBV19 and TRBJ2-1; 10 positions agree with TRBD2. Trimming at V came to 1 base and at J to 2 bases, leaving 5 bases not matched to a gene. Germline loops: CDR1 LNHDA, CDR2 SQIVND (reference sequence). The CDR3 covers 17 residues. The CDR3 region is CASSIVPLAGTYNEQFF. The CDR3 DNA reads TGTGCCAGTAGTATAGTCCCACTAGCGGGAACCTACAATGAGCAGTTCTTC.

The J gene is TRBJ1-2, the V gene TRBV9; D remains unclear. Germline assignment: CDR1 SGDLS and CDR2 YYNGEE. Between the trimmed V and J ends, which lost 4 bases and 4 bases, there was a span of 11 bases. There are 13 residues in the CDR3. CDR3 in DNA: TGTGCCAGCAGCTCTCGAGGGAGCTATGGCTACACCTTC. Translating it yields CASSSRGSYGYTF.

The chain carries TRBV11-2 and TRBJ2-2, with 11 bases aligning to TRBD2. Trimming took 6 bases from V and 3 from J; bases not matched to a gene: 6. CDR3 length equals 16 residues. In germline, CDR1 is SGHAT, CDR2 FQNNGV. The CDR3 nucleotides read TGTGCCAGCAGTTCCGGGACTAGCGGAGACACCGGGGAGCTGTTTTTT. Translation gives CASSSGTSGDTGELFF.

The chain employs TRBV7-9 and TRBJ1-1; a weak D match, TRBD1 (6 bases). V was trimmed by 0 bases and J by 7 bases, leaving 9 bases between them. CDR3 length: 13 residues. Germline CDR1 reads SEHNR; CDR2 reads FQNEAQ (reference sequence). CDR3 amino acids: CASSLAQGGEAFF. The CDR3 DNA follows: TGTGCCAGCAGCTTAGCACAGGGCGGTGAAGCTTTCTTT.

CDR3 sequence (DNA): TGCAGCGTGGGTCGGACTTCCAAAGGGGAGACCCAGTACTTC. This encodes CSVGRTSKGETQYF. This rearrangement joins TRBV29-1 to TRBJ2-5; possible D gene TRBD2, 5 bases. The CDR3 consists of 14 residues. Per the germline V gene, CDR1 is SQVTM and CDR2 is ANQGSEA. Between the trimmed V and J ends, which lost 6 bases and 5 bases, there was a span of 19 bases.